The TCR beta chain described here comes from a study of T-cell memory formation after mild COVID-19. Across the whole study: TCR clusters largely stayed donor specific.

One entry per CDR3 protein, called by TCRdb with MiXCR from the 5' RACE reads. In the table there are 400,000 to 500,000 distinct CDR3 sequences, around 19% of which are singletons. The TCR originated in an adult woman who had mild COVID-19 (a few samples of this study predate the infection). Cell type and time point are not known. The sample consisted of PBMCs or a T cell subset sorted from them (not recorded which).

The DNA of the CDR3 is TGTGCCGCAGGCCTTAGGACTATTGATACGCAGTATTTT. It yields the protein CAAGLRTIDTQYF. The chain has TRBV27 and TRBJ2-3; D might be TRBD2 (6 bases). V was pared by 11 bases and J by 6 bases, with 18 bases between. This CDR3 has 13 residues. CDR1 is MNHEY, CDR2 SMNVEV, per germline (reference sequence).